This T cell receptor (beta chain) was sequenced for a study of shared clonotypes between healthy human individuals. Study-level background: Plates per donor: three CD4 naive, three CD4 memory, two CD8 naive, one CD8 memory.

There are 16 residues in the CDR3. Looked up from germline, CDR1 is MNHEY and CDR2 is SVGAGI. Trimming removed 0 bases from V and 3 bases from J; junction bases left unmatched: 4. This clone occurred once. Assay runs were performed at deep level. Measured with immunoSEQ multiplex PCR; TCRdb has only the in-frame clones, and not every one. The table has some 1,100,000 clones, around three quarters seen once; the top ten hold 0.52%. The clonotype comes from a man between 18 and 35 years old in good health. Some clones in this sample may be carry-over from other donors' samples. The sample was memory CD4+ T cells from PBMCs. Subset meaning: CD45RA-negative fraction. The genes are TRBV6-5 and TRBJ1-3; 8 nucleotides align to TRBD1. This CDR3 reads CASSYSGTGGGNTIYF. The DNA of the CDR3 is TGTGCCAGCAGTTACTCCGGGACAGGAGGTGGAAACACCATATATTTT.